This section outlines one TCR beta chain sequence together with its context. This entry is derived from a study of blood T cell repertoires in COVID-19. This table comes from immunoSEQ multiplex PCR, and its TCRdb copy is limited to in-frame clones, with some not included. The data hold roughly 130,000 clones, with approximately 86% observed a single time. V shed 4 bases, J shed 1 base, and the junction held 4 bases outside the gene matches. This CDR3 has 14 amino acids. Germline V lookup: CDR1 SGHRS, CDR2 YFSETQ. Sequencing used PBMCs or T cells enriched from blood (not recorded which). The rearrangement joins TRBV5-1 to TRBJ2-5; 7 bases match TRBD2. The source of this sequence is a woman between 45 and 60 years old who had recovered from COVID-19. The CDR3 DNA follows: TGCGCCAGCAGCCTGGGGGGGGGCCAAGAGACCCAGTACTTC. Its translation: CASSLGGGQETQYF.